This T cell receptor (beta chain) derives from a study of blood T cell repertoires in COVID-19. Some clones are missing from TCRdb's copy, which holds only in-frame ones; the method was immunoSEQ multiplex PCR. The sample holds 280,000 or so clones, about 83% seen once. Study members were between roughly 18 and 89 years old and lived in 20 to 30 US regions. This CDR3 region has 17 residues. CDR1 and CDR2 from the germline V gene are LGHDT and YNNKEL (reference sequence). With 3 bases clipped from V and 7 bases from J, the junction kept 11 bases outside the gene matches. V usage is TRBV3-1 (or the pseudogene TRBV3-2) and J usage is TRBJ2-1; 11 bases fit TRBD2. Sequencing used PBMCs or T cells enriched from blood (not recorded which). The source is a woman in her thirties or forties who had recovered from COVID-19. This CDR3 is CASSHPPALAGGNEQFF. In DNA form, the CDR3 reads TGTGCCAGCAGCCACCCCCCGGCGCTAGCGGGAGGAAATGAGCAGTTCTTC.